The next 4 T cell receptor beta chains were all read from a single sample in a study of cytomegalovirus exposure and HLA in healthy donors. The PCR used 60 Vbeta and 13 Jbeta primers. Assay: immunoSEQ multiplex PCR; the TCRdb copy retains only in-frame clones and omits some. This listing includes about 200,000 clones. Sequencing was performed on PBMCs. These TCRs come from a boy younger than 18 in good health and CMV-seronegative.

V usage is TRBV15 and J usage is TRBJ2-5, with D possibly being TRBD1 (5 bases). Germline V lookup: CDR1 LNHNV, CDR2 YYDKDF (reference sequence). This CDR3 is built from 14 residues. Trimming cost V 6 bases and J 2 bases, with 13 bases left between them. As DNA, the CDR3 is TGTGCCACCAGTGAAGGGGTCCTACAAGAGACCCAGTACTTC. Its protein is CATSEGVLQETQYF.

The J gene is TRBJ2-7, the V gene TRBV19; perhaps TRBD1 as D (6 bases). The CDR3 length is 14 residues. Looked up from germline, CDR1 is LNHDA and CDR2 is SQIVND (reference sequence). V gave up 3 bases and J gave up 5 bases, with 14 bases separating them. The CDR3 region is CASSIGDTLHEQYF. The DNA of the CDR3 is TGTGCCAGTAGTATCGGGGACACCCTCCACGAGCAGTACTTC.

The CDR3 sequence is CASSYQTGATDQPQHF. CDR3 DNA: TGTGCCAGCAGTTACCAAACAGGGGCAACCGATCAGCCCCAGCATTTT. The chain couples TRBV6-5 to TRBJ1-5, with TRBD1 matching over 7 bases. This CDR3 is 16 amino acids long. In germline, CDR1 is MNHEY, CDR2 SVGAGI. V was pared by 2 bases and J by 5 bases, with 9 bases of the junction left unmatched.

This rearrangement joins TRBV2 to TRBJ1-2; 8 nucleotides align to TRBD1. The germline V gene encodes CDR1 SNHLY and CDR2 FYNNEI. CDR3 length: 14 amino acids. The trim removed 6 bases at V and 4 bases at J, leaving 7 bases unmatched. This CDR3 reads CASRGTGATYGYTF. CDR3 nucleotide sequence: TGTGCCAGCAGAGGGACAGGCGCAACCTATGGCTACACCTTC.